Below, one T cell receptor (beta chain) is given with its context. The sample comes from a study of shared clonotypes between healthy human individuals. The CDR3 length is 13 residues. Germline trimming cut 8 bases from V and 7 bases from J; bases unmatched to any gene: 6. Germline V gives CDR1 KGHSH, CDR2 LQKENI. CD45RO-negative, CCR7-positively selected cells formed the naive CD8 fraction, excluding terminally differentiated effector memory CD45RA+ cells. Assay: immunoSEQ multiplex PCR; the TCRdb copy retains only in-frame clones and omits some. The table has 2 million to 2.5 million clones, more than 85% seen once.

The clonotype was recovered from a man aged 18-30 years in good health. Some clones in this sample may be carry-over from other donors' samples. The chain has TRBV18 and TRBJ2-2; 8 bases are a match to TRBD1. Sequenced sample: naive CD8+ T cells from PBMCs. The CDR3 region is CASDRGNRGELFF. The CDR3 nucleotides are TGTGCCAGCGACAGGGGCAACCGCGGGGAGCTGTTTTTT.